One T cell receptor beta chain is described in this entry. The data were taken from a study of T cells in Graves' hyperthyroidism and ophthalmopathy. Authors of the study amplified TCR beta CDR3 regions from RNA transcripts. RT-PCR in the first round (using the HTBI primer set) targeted the TCR CDR3. TCRdb reanalysed the multiplex PCR reads using MiXCR and keeps one entry per CDR3 protein. The table includes some 500,000 distinct CDR3 sequences, under 15% detected once. V was pared by 5 bases and J by 13 bases, with 11 bases between. The CDR3 is made up of 10 amino acids. Source material: blood. The chain joins TRBV12-3 or TRBV12-4 to TRBJ1-2, with D unclear. This TCR derives from a woman aged 18-29 years with Graves' hyperthyroidism. DNA for the CDR3: TGTGCCAGCAGTCTTAGAGGGAGCACCTTC. Translating gives CASSLRGSTF.